The clone carrying this T cell receptor (beta chain) was seen many times. Its antigen is undetermined. These data are taken from a study of read filtering for tumor transcriptome and immune sequencing. In the study overall: Revised staging placed eight or nine patients in R-ISS I, over 15 in II, more than five in III. TCR-mapped reads were about 3.5 to 10.27 million with IR-seq versus roughly 75 to 1,400 with RNA-seq. The study, taken as a whole, reports: IR-seq and RNA-seq agreed better without single-read clonotypes.

From 400 to 450 ng of RNA, a library with molecular barcoded alpha/delta and beta/gamma adaptors was made. Each CDR3 protein is one row after TCRdb ran MiXCR on the reads. This table holds around 140,000 distinct CDR3 sequences, roughly 13% found once. This CDR3 spans 13 amino acids. V was pared by 3 bases and J by 6 bases, with 11 bases between. The V gene's germline CDR1 is GTSNPN and CDR2 SVGIG (reference sequence). Bone marrow was sampled from every patient at the time of active disease. The rearrangement uses TRBV30 and TRBJ1-4; no reliable D call. The material sequenced was a population of CD138-negative cells sorted from bone marrow. The sequence was obtained from a donor at least 40 years old with multiple myeloma. The CDR3, as DNA: TGTGCCTGGAGCCACAGCTGGGATGAAAAACTGTTTTTT. Translating it yields CAWSHSWDEKLFF.